This T cell receptor (beta chain) was documented in a study of shared clonotypes between healthy human individuals. About this clone: Other DNA variants within this sample encode the same CDR3.

CD45RO-negative, CCR7-selected cells formed the naive CD8 fraction, which excluded terminally differentiated effector memory CD45RA+ cells. Losses at the gene ends were 4 bases for V and 5 bases for J; bases not matched to a gene: 4. This CDR3 is built from 14 residues. Germline assignment: CDR1 SEHNR and CDR2 FQNEAQ (reference sequence). This table comes from immunoSEQ multiplex PCR, and its TCRdb copy is limited to in-frame clones, with some not included. Of around 2,000,000 clones in the sample, approximately 94% were seen once. What was sequenced was naive CD8+ T cells sorted from blood. The chain carries TRBV7-9 and TRBJ2-5; 10 bases fit TRBD2. This TCR came from a young man in good health. The CDR3 coding sequence is TGTGCCAGCAGCTCTAGCGGGAGCGGGGAGACCCAGTACTTC. Its translation is CASSSSGSGETQYF. The variable domain in full, with the rest retrieved from reference TRBV7-9 and TRBJ2-5, is DTGVSQNPRHKITKRGQNVTFRCDPISEHNRLYWYRQTLGQGPEFLTYFQNEAQLEKSRLLSDRFSAERPKGSFSTLEIQRTEQGDSAMYLCASSSSGSGETQYFGPGTRLLVL.